The 3 T cell receptor beta chains in this list originate from one sample, sequenced in a study of blood T cell repertoires in COVID-19. Profiled with immunoSEQ multiplex PCR; TCRdb holds only in-frame clones, not every one. The table includes 200,000 to 300,000 clones, about nine tenths detected once. The sample taken for sequencing was peripheral blood. These receptors originate from a man aged 55 to 70 who had recovered from COVID-19.

The rearrangement links TRBV5-4 to TRBJ2-7, with TRBD1 matching over 7 bases. The CDR3 is made up of 15 amino acids. CDR1 and CDR2 (germline): SGHNT, YYREEE (reference sequence). Losses at the gene ends were 3 bases for V and 1 base for J; bases not matched to a gene: 7. CDR3 loop: CASSSSIRGSYEQYF. The CDR3 bases are TGTGCCAGCAGCTCATCAATCAGGGGGTCCTACGAGCAGTACTTC.

The chain recombines TRBV5-1 with TRBJ2-3; the match to TRBD2 covers 9 bases. The CDR3 totals 16 residues. Germline lookup yields CDR1 SGHRS and CDR2 YFSETQ. Trimming cost V 2 bases and J 2 bases; bases outside gene matches: 6. This CDR3 reads CASSLTPSGVTDTQYF. The CDR3 region has the DNA TGCGCCAGCAGCTTAACGCCTAGCGGGGTCACAGATACGCAGTATTTT.

The V and J genes are TRBV18 and TRBJ1-3, with D unclear. CDR1 and CDR2 from the germline V gene are KGHSH and LQKENI. V was clipped by 5 bases and J by 2 bases, with 10 bases between them. CDR3 length: 14 residues. The CDR3 DNA follows: TGTGCCAGCTCAATACAAGACACTGGAAACACCATATATTTT. This translates into CASSIQDTGNTIYF.